This T cell receptor beta chain was recovered during a study of cytomegalovirus exposure and HLA in healthy donors. General observations from the study: In a later analysis, specific HLA alleles were associated with 15,000 to 20,000 TCR beta sequences at a 0.05 false discovery rate. Cytomegalovirus-associated status was assigned to about 180 TCR beta chains. TCR beta chains associated with HLA were, in a later analysis, more clonally expanded than equally common others.

Trimming took off 6 bases at V and 2 bases at J, with 12 bases between the two ends. The CDR3 is made up of 14 amino acids. Germline CDR1 and CDR2: SEHNR and FQNEAQ (reference sequence). PCR used 60 Vbeta primers and 13 Jbeta primers. This table comes from immunoSEQ multiplex PCR, and its TCRdb copy is limited to in-frame clones, with some not included. The sample lists some 170,000 clones, about four fifths occurring once. As to this clone: What it binds is not known.

This receptor was obtained from a woman under 30 in good health and CMV-seropositive. Source material: PBMCs. This sequence joins TRBV7-9 and TRBJ2-3; D perhaps matches TRBD1 (5 bases). The CDR3 region is CASRRDSNTDTQYF. CDR3 nucleotide sequence: TGTGCCAGCAGAAGAGACAGCAACACAGATACGCAGTATTTT.